This is a list of T cell receptor beta chains from one sample in a study of control samples from healthy donors and cancer patients. Assay: immunoSEQ multiplex PCR; the TCRdb copy retains only in-frame clones and omits some. This table has over 100,000 clones, 90% appearing once. The sample consisted of blood. The receptors originated from a human donor in good health. The donor label of this sample is uncertain. Each CDR3 is given with its conserved first and last residue. The order of the fields is J gene, D gene, V gene, clone size, CDR3 DNA, CDR3 protein. A D gene is named only where the DNA matches it firmly. Not every row has a clone size; where given, it reads once, few, many or a size class.

j_gene: TRBJ1-3; d_gene: TRBD1; v_gene: TRBV12-5; abundance: once; CDR3nt: TGTGCTAGTGCCCTAACAGGGGAAAACACCATATATTTT; CDR3aa: CASALTGENTIYF
j_gene: TRBJ1-4; d_gene: NA; v_gene: TRBV5-5; abundance: NA; CDR3nt: TGTGCCAGCAGCTTCGGGAGACTGGGGGGTTTTTATGAAAAACTGTTTTTT; CDR3aa: CASSFGRLGGFYEKLFF
j_gene: TRBJ2-7; d_gene: TRBD1; v_gene: TRBV6-5; abundance: NA; CDR3nt: TGTGCCAGCAGTTACTCGATAGGGCAGGGGGCATACGAGCAGTACTTC; CDR3aa: CASSYSIGQGAYEQYF
j_gene: TRBJ2-7; d_gene: TRBD1; v_gene: TRBV30; abundance: NA; CDR3nt: TGTGCCTGGAGTGCCGCCGAGGGACAGGGTCCCTACGAGCAGTACTTC; CDR3aa: CAWSAAEGQGPYEQYF
j_gene: TRBJ2-3; d_gene: TRBD1; v_gene: TRBV6-5; abundance: NA; CDR3nt: TGTGCCAGCAGCCGGGACAGAAACACAGATACGCAGTATTTT; CDR3aa: CASSRDRNTDTQYF
j_gene: TRBJ2-3; d_gene: NA; v_gene: TRBV5-5; abundance: NA; CDR3nt: TGTGCCAGCAGCTTGGGAAGGGAATTCACAGATACGCAGTATTTT; CDR3aa: CASSLGREFTDTQYF
j_gene: TRBJ2-7; d_gene: TRBD2; v_gene: TRBV19; abundance: NA; CDR3nt: TGTGCCAGTAGTATAACTGGGAGGGACCACGAGCAGTACTTC; CDR3aa: CASSITGRDHEQYF
j_gene: TRBJ1-5; d_gene: TRBD1; v_gene: TRBV2; abundance: NA; CDR3nt: TGTGCCAGCAGTGTAGACAGGGGGCGAGGTCAGCCCCAGCATTTT; CDR3aa: CASSVDRGRGQPQHF
j_gene: TRBJ2-2; d_gene: TRBD2; v_gene: TRBV7-6; abundance: NA; CDR3nt: TGTGCCAGCAGCCGGATAGCGGGGGGGGTCGGGGAGCTGTTTTTT; CDR3aa: CASSRIAGGVGELFF
j_gene: TRBJ1-2; d_gene: NA; v_gene: TRBV20-1; abundance: NA; CDR3nt: TGCAGTGCTAGTTATCAGAGTGGCTACACCTTC; CDR3aa: CSASYQSGYTF
j_gene: TRBJ1-1; d_gene: TRBD1; v_gene: TRBV10-3; abundance: NA; CDR3nt: TGTGCCATCACCCCGGGACAGTTGAACACTGAAGCTTTCTTT; CDR3aa: CAITPGQLNTEAFF
j_gene: TRBJ1-1; d_gene: NA; v_gene: TRBV20-1; abundance: NA; CDR3nt: TGCAGTGCTAGTACGGGGGAAGGCACTGAAGCTTTCTTT; CDR3aa: CSASTGEGTEAFF
j_gene: TRBJ1-3; d_gene: NA; v_gene: TRBV7-3; abundance: once; CDR3nt: TGTGCCAGCAGCTTAGATGGGACCTCTGGAAACACCATATATTTT; CDR3aa: CASSLDGTSGNTIYF
j_gene: TRBJ1-2; d_gene: NA; v_gene: TRBV19; abundance: NA; CDR3nt: TGTGCCTTAATGACAGGAACCTATGGCTACACCTTC; CDR3aa: CALMTGTYGYTF
j_gene: TRBJ1-2; d_gene: NA; v_gene: TRBV5-1; abundance: NA; CDR3nt: TGCGCCAGCAGCTTGGGCCCCAGGGACGGTGCGTATGGCTACACCTTC; CDR3aa: CASSLGPRDGAYGYTF
j_gene: TRBJ1-1; d_gene: NA; v_gene: TRBV6-1; abundance: NA; CDR3nt: TGTGCCAGCAGTGAAGCTTCGGGGGAGGGCACTGAAGCTTTCTTT; CDR3aa: CASSEASGEGTEAFF
j_gene: TRBJ2-1; d_gene: TRBD2; v_gene: TRBV19; abundance: NA; CDR3nt: TGTGCCAGTGGTGGGGAGGGTCGAAGCTCCTACAATGAGCAGTTCTTC; CDR3aa: CASGGEGRSSYNEQFF
j_gene: TRBJ1-1; d_gene: NA; v_gene: TRBV6-6; abundance: NA; CDR3nt: TGTGCCAGCACCCTGGGGGGTATCACTGAAGCTTTCTTT; CDR3aa: CASTLGGITEAFF
j_gene: TRBJ1-5; d_gene: NA; v_gene: TRBV5-6; abundance: few; CDR3nt: TGTGCCAGCAGCCAACAACAGGGTGCTTATCAGCCCCAGCATTTT; CDR3aa: CASSQQQGAYQPQHF
j_gene: TRBJ2-3; d_gene: NA; v_gene: TRBV11-2; abundance: NA; CDR3nt: TGTGCCAGCAGAGGGTCTTTGGCAGATACGCAGTATTTT; CDR3aa: CASRGSLADTQYF
j_gene: TRBJ1-1; d_gene: NA; v_gene: TRBV30; abundance: NA; CDR3nt: TGTGCCTGGGTACTACTACGGGACGGGAACACTGAAGCTTTCTTT; CDR3aa: CAWVLLRDGNTEAFF
j_gene: TRBJ1-1; d_gene: NA; v_gene: TRBV29-1; abundance: NA; CDR3nt: TGCAGCGCCGTGGGGGCGGAGAACACTGAAGCTTTCTTT; CDR3aa: CSAVGAENTEAFF
j_gene: TRBJ1-5; d_gene: NA; v_gene: TRBV29-1; abundance: NA; CDR3nt: TGCAGCGTTGAAGCTTCAGGCCCCAATCAGCCCCAGCATTTT; CDR3aa: CSVEASGPNQPQHF
j_gene: TRBJ2-1; d_gene: NA; v_gene: TRBV19; abundance: NA; CDR3nt: TGTGCCAGTACCCCCCGGGGGCCAAGCTCCTACAATGAGCAGTTCTTC; CDR3aa: CASTPRGPSSYNEQFF
j_gene: TRBJ2-1; d_gene: TRBD1; v_gene: TRBV12-5; abundance: once; CDR3nt: TGTGCTAGTGGTTTGGGGACAGGGGCTAGTGAGCAGTTCTTC; CDR3aa: CASGLGTGASEQFF
j_gene: TRBJ2-7; d_gene: TRBD2; v_gene: TRBV28; abundance: once; CDR3nt: TGTGCCAGCAGTAAAAGCGGGGGACCCTACGAGCAGTACTTC; CDR3aa: CASSKSGGPYEQYF
j_gene: TRBJ1-1; d_gene: NA; v_gene: TRBV7-9; abundance: NA; CDR3nt: TGTGCCACCCGAGGGACTACAAGGCCTATGAACACTGAAGCTTTCTTT; CDR3aa: CATRGTTRPMNTEAFF
j_gene: TRBJ1-6; d_gene: NA; v_gene: TRBV10-2; abundance: NA; CDR3nt: TGCGCCAGCAGTGAGTCGAATTGGTACAACCAGGGCTCACCCCTCCACTTT; CDR3aa: CASSESNWYNQGSPLHF
j_gene: TRBJ1-2; d_gene: NA; v_gene: TRBV18; abundance: once; CDR3nt: TGTGCCAGCTCACCCCGAGAGTTGGTAGGGGATGGCTACACCTTC; CDR3aa: CASSPRELVGDGYTF
j_gene: TRBJ1-1; d_gene: NA; v_gene: TRBV5-1; abundance: NA; CDR3nt: TGCGCCAGCAGCTTGTGGGGCTTGAACACTGAAGCTTTCTTT; CDR3aa: CASSLWGLNTEAFF
j_gene: TRBJ1-1; d_gene: NA; v_gene: TRBV29-1; abundance: NA; CDR3nt: TGCAGCGTTCCGAAGGGCGCCACTGAAGCTTTCTTT; CDR3aa: CSVPKGATEAFF
j_gene: TRBJ1-2; d_gene: NA; v_gene: TRBV19; abundance: NA; CDR3nt: TGTGCCAGTAGTATACAAAAGGGACCGGCCTATGGCTACACCTTC; CDR3aa: CASSIQKGPAYGYTF
j_gene: TRBJ2-7; d_gene: TRBD2; v_gene: TRBV7-2; abundance: once; CDR3nt: TGTGCCAGCAGCTTAGATATCCTAGCGGGGGAATACGAGCAGTACTTC; CDR3aa: CASSLDILAGEYEQYF
j_gene: TRBJ2-7; d_gene: NA; v_gene: TRBV2; abundance: once; CDR3nt: TGTGCCAGCGGCGGGGACCACGAGCAGTACTTC; CDR3aa: CASGGDHEQYF
j_gene: TRBJ1-1; d_gene: NA; v_gene: TRBV28; abundance: NA; CDR3nt: TGTGCCAGCAGGGGACTCCGGGATTCGAACACTGAAGCTTTCTTT; CDR3aa: CASRGLRDSNTEAFF
j_gene: TRBJ2-2; d_gene: NA; v_gene: TRBV27; abundance: NA; CDR3nt: TGTGCCACTCGAACGAACACCGGGGAGCTGTTTTTT; CDR3aa: CATRTNTGELFF
j_gene: TRBJ1-2; d_gene: TRBD1; v_gene: TRBV6-5; abundance: NA; CDR3nt: TGTGCCAACAGTTACTCGCTGGACAGGGCCTATGGCTACACCTTC; CDR3aa: CANSYSLDRAYGYTF
j_gene: TRBJ2-1; d_gene: TRBD2; v_gene: TRBV14; abundance: NA; CDR3nt: TGTGCCAGCAGCCGAGGACTAGCGGGGGGGTACAATGAGCAGTTCTTC; CDR3aa: CASSRGLAGGYNEQFF
j_gene: TRBJ1-3; d_gene: NA; v_gene: TRBV15; abundance: NA; CDR3nt: TGTGCCACCAGCAGCTCCGGGGCAGGTCGGCCAGGTGGAAACACCATATATTTT; CDR3aa: CATSSSGAGRPGGNTIYF
j_gene: TRBJ2-2; d_gene: TRBD1; v_gene: TRBV9; abundance: NA; CDR3nt: TGTGCCAGCAGCGTAGTTTCGGGACAGTCCACCGGGGAGCTGTTTTTT; CDR3aa: CASSVVSGQSTGELFF
j_gene: TRBJ2-1; d_gene: TRBD2; v_gene: TRBV27; abundance: NA; CDR3nt: TGTGCCAGCAGCATCGGGGGGGGGCGCATATACAATGAGCAGTTCTTC; CDR3aa: CASSIGGGRIYNEQFF
j_gene: TRBJ1-1; d_gene: NA; v_gene: TRBV19; abundance: NA; CDR3nt: TGTGCCAGTAGTCGGAGGGCGGGAGAGAACACTGAAGCTTTCTTT; CDR3aa: CASSRRAGENTEAFF
j_gene: TRBJ1-4; d_gene: TRBD1; v_gene: TRBV7-9; abundance: NA; CDR3nt: TGTGCCAGCAGCCGAGGACAGGGGCAAGATGAAAAACTGTTTTTT; CDR3aa: CASSRGQGQDEKLFF
j_gene: TRBJ1-3; d_gene: NA; v_gene: TRBV2; abundance: NA; CDR3nt: TGTGCCAGCAGTGACCGGACAGCTGGAAACACCATATATTTT; CDR3aa: CASSDRTAGNTIYF
j_gene: TRBJ1-1; d_gene: NA; v_gene: TRBV5-1; abundance: NA; CDR3nt: TGCGCCAGCAGCTTGTCGGGTGACATAAAAGCTTTCTTT; CDR3aa: CASSLSGDIKAFF
j_gene: TRBJ1-5; d_gene: NA; v_gene: TRBV7-8; abundance: NA; CDR3nt: TGTGCCAGCAGCTTAGGCGAAGGGCGGAGCAATCAGCCCCAGCATTTT; CDR3aa: CASSLGEGRSNQPQHF
j_gene: TRBJ1-1; d_gene: NA; v_gene: TRBV2; abundance: NA; CDR3nt: TGTGCCAGCAGTGAAGCCGGGTGGGTCACTGAAGCTTTCTTT; CDR3aa: CASSEAGWVTEAFF
j_gene: TRBJ1-6; d_gene: NA; v_gene: TRBV2; abundance: NA; CDR3nt: TGTGCCAGCAATTTTAAGACTTTGGGGTGGCGCCTCCACTTT; CDR3aa: CASNFKTLGWRLHF
j_gene: TRBJ2-7; d_gene: NA; v_gene: TRBV5-4; abundance: NA; CDR3nt: TGTGCCAGCAGCCCATATACAGGTACCTTCTACGAGCAGTACTTC; CDR3aa: CASSPYTGTFYEQYF
j_gene: TRBJ1-3; d_gene: TRBD1; v_gene: TRBV3-1/TRBV3-2; abundance: NA; CDR3nt: TGTGCCAGCAGCCCAGGGACAGGGTGGGACACCATATATTTT; CDR3aa: CASSPGTGWDTIYF
j_gene: TRBJ2-5; d_gene: NA; v_gene: TRBV15; abundance: NA; CDR3nt: TGTGCCACCAGCAGGGGATGGGGAGAGGGAGAGACCCAGTACTTC; CDR3aa: CATSRGWGEGETQYF
j_gene: TRBJ2-7; d_gene: NA; v_gene: TRBV3-1/TRBV3-2; abundance: NA; CDR3nt: TGTGCCAGCGATCTCCGTGGTGGCGGCGAGCAGTACTTC; CDR3aa: CASDLRGGGEQYF